The T cell receptor beta chain described here comes from a study of blood T cell repertoires in COVID-19. Study-level background: The analysed material was cDNA or gDNA that came from T cells, B-cell-depleted T cells, or PBMCs.

Trimming stripped 2 bases from V and 0 bases from J, with 8 bases between. The CDR3 length is 14 residues. The germline CDR1 and CDR2 sequences are SGHTA and FQGNSA. The assay was immunoSEQ multiplex PCR, and TCRdb's table has in-frame clones only and misses some. The sample has 150,000 to 200,000 clones; 85% to 90% are singletons. What was sequenced was peripheral blood. This TCR was sampled from an elderly woman with COVID-19, enrolled during active disease. V is TRBV7-2 and J is TRBJ2-7; D gene uncertain. The CDR3: CASSLYPGSYEQYF. In DNA form, the CDR3 reads TGTGCCAGCAGCTTATACCCAGGCTCCTACGAGCAGTACTTC.